This paragraph reports one T cell receptor beta chain. The data were produced by immunoSEQ multiplex PCR, yet TCRdb's version contains in-frame clones alone and is incomplete. In the table there are around 370,000 clones, around 90% of which are singletons. V gave up 0 bases and J gave up 4 bases; unmatched junction bases: 9. The germline gives CDR1 SGHRS, CDR2 YFSETQ. The CDR3 length is 17 residues. The data were taken from a study of Ad26.COV2.S vaccination and SARS-CoV-2 variants. The receptor's source is a human donor who had recovered from COVID-19. The sequencing used peripheral blood, collected after recovery from COVID-19. The gene calls are TRBV5-1 and TRBJ2-3; TRBD2 agrees at 9 bases. The CDR3 coding sequence is TGCGCCAGCAGCTTGGTATCCCAGCGGGGGGCCTCAGATACGCAGTATTTT. Translating it yields CASSLVSQRGASDTQYF. Based on the CDR3 plus reference TRBV5-1 and TRBJ2-3, the full variable domain is KAGVTQTPRYLIKTRGQQVTLSCSPISGHRSVSWYQQTPGQGLQFLFEYFSETQRNKGNFPGRFSGRQFSNSRSEMNVSTLELGDSALYLCASSLVSQRGASDTQYFGPGTRLTVL.